This T cell receptor beta chain was identified in a study of blood T cells in healthy people across ages. Study findings and constraints: CMV infection status of these donors was not known. Underestimates were what the diversity estimates from one million T cells were considered to be.

The CDR3 length is 14 residues. J was trimmed by 7 bases and V by 1 base; bases with no gene match: 3. On this clonotype itself: Its specificity is not known.

A sample-barcoded 5' primer and a J-beta primer mix were used in a second PCR of roughly 7 to 12 cycles. TCRdb re-derived calls from the 5' RACE reads in MiXCR, one entry per CDR3 protein. Among about 930,000 distinct CDR3 sequences listed, 25% to 30% were seen once. In addition, the sample was reused for a study of T cells of mothers and their children. That paper notes: About 3 million TCR beta reads per child versus over 9 million per mother.

Sequenced material: blood. The chain is built from TRBV12-3 or TRBV12-4 and TRBJ1-4; TRBD1 aligns across 7 bases. The TCR originated in a woman in her 40s in good health. The CDR3 DNA is TGTGCCAGCAGTTTAGGACAGGGTACTGAAAAACTGTTTTTT. It translates to CASSLGQGTEKLFF.